A single sample is the source of the 28 T cell receptor beta chains below, sequenced in a study of blood T cell repertoires in COVID-19. Clones were read by immunoSEQ multiplex PCR, and TCRdb kept only the in-frame ones, dropping some. This sample has 27,000 or so clones, with 85% to 90% found just once. The source material was peripheral blood. The receptor set was obtained from a man in his 70s with active COVID-19.

The chain combines TRBV28 with TRBJ1-5; 7 bases are shared with TRBD1. Losses at the gene ends were 5 bases for V and 3 bases for J; bases not matched to a gene: 10. Germline CDR1 is MDHEN and CDR2 is SYDVKM. This CDR3 comprises 16 residues. The CDR3 DNA reads TGTGCCAGCAGTCCCTGGGTCAGGGGGGACAATCAGCCCCAGCATTTT. Protein: CASSPWVRGDNQPQHF.

The rearrangement links TRBV6-2 or TRBV6-3 to TRBJ1-4; the match to TRBD1 covers 7 bases. This CDR3 has 14 residues. Trimming at V came to 2 bases and at J to 7 bases, leaving 4 bases not matched to a gene. The germline V gene encodes CDR1 MNHEY and CDR2 SVGEGT. The CDR3 here is CASSYQGEIEKLFF. DNA for the CDR3: TGTGCCAGCAGTTACCAGGGGGAAATTGAAAAACTGTTTTTT.

This clone turned up a few times. The chain links TRBV7-9 to TRBJ1-6, with D possibly matching TRBD1 (5 bases). The germline V gene has CDR1 SEHNR and CDR2 FQNEAQ (reference sequence). V lost 5 bases to trimming and J lost 7 bases, with 12 bases between them. CDR3 length equals 14 residues. The CDR3 here is CASSAYRGNSPLHF. In DNA, the CDR3 is TGTGCCAGCAGCGCATATAGGGGAAATTCACCCCTCCACTTT.

The chain joins TRBV27 to TRBJ1-4; 7 bases line up with TRBD1. The germline V gene has CDR1 MNHEY and CDR2 SMNVEV (reference sequence). V lost 6 bases to trimming and J lost 0 bases; unmatched junction nucleotides: 10. The CDR3 totals 17 residues. The CDR3 DNA follows: TGTGCCAGCAGCCAAACGGGGGGGACAGCAACTAATGAAAAACTGTTTTTT. Translating gives CASSQTGGTATNEKLFF.

This rearrangement joins TRBV3-1 (or the pseudogene TRBV3-2) to TRBJ2-3; D perhaps matches TRBD2 (6 bases). There are 14 residues in the CDR3. Per germline, CDR1 LGHDT and CDR2 YNNKEL (reference sequence). Trimming took 1 base from V and 1 from J, leaving 6 bases between them. CDR3 loop: CASSQAGGTDTQYF. Here the CDR3 DNA reads TGTGCCAGCAGCCAAGCGGGGGGCACAGATACGCAGTATTTT.

The sample holds a few counts of this clone. This chain links TRBV7-9 with TRBJ2-3; D perhaps matches TRBD1 (6 bases). The CDR3 spans 15 residues. With 4 bases removed from V and 5 bases from J, the gap between germline ends came to 16 bases. Per the germline V gene, CDR1 is SEHNR and CDR2 is FQNEAQ (reference sequence). CDR3 in DNA: TGTGCCAGCAGCTGGGGGCAAACGGACGGAGATACGCAGTATTTT. Its protein is CASSWGQTDGDTQYF.

This chain links TRBV27 with TRBJ1-5; TRBD1 might be the D (6 bases). This CDR3 is built from 15 residues. V lost 3 bases and J 7 bases, leaving 16 bases between the germline ends. Germline CDR1 is MNHEY and CDR2 is SMNVEV (reference sequence). CDR3 DNA sequence: TGTGCCAGCAGTTTTGGGGGCCTAAAAGGGCAGCCCCAGCATTTT. The encoded protein is CASSFGGLKGQPQHF.

The genes are TRBV3-1 (or the pseudogene TRBV3-2) and TRBJ2-1; 8 bases match TRBD2. The CDR3 has 14 residues. Germline V gene lookup returns CDR1 LGHDT and CDR2 YNNKEL (reference sequence). After removal of 5 bases from V and 10 bases from J, the junction contained 10 bases not matched to a gene. CDR3 nucleotides: TGTGCCAGCAGCTTTAGCGGGGCCGGTGGGGAGCAGTTCTTC. Translating gives CASSFSGAGGEQFF.

This rearrangement joins TRBV7-2 to TRBJ2-5; D is undetermined. V was shortened by 3 bases and J by 5 bases, with 7 bases between the two germline ends. The CDR3 length is 12 residues. The germline CDR1 and CDR2 sequences are SGHTA and FQGNSA. CDR3 in amino acids: CASSFSTETQYF. The CDR3 nucleotides read TGTGCCAGCAGCTTCTCTACGGAGACCCAGTACTTC.

The chain couples TRBV4-3 to TRBJ1-4; D may be TRBD1 (6 bases). V lost 1 base and J 15 bases, leaving 15 bases between the germline ends. Germline-derived CDR1 and CDR2 are LGHNA and YSLEER. This CDR3 spans 13 amino acids. The CDR3 spells CASSQGVDSLMFF. The CDR3 coding sequence is TGCGCCAGCAGCCAAGGGGTGGACAGTTTGATGTTTTTT.

The V gene is TRBV10-3, the J gene TRBJ1-5, with a tentative D call TRBD1 (6 bases). CDR1 is ENHRY, CDR2 SYGVKD, per germline. Trimming took off 6 bases at V and 4 bases at J, with 10 bases between the two ends. The CDR3 loop spans 13 amino acids. CDR3 sequence (DNA): TGTGCCATCAGCCGGGACACAAATCAGCCCCAGCATTTT. It is translated as CAISRDTNQPQHF.

This sequence joins TRBV24-1 and TRBJ2-2, with 10 bases fitting TRBD1. CDR3 length: 15 residues. V lost 5 bases, J lost 4 bases, and 3 bases stayed unmatched. CDR1 and CDR2 from the germline V gene are KGHDR and SFDVKD. CDR3 sequence (DNA): TGTGCCACCAGTGGGAGGACAGGGGGCACCGGGGAGCTGTTTTTT. Protein: CATSGRTGGTGELFF.

The chain combines TRBV6-5 with TRBJ2-7, with a weak D call TRBD1 (5 bases). V lost 8 bases to trimming and J lost 3 bases, with 20 bases between them. The germline gives CDR1 MNHEY, CDR2 SVGAGI. CDR3 length: 15 amino acids. CDR3 DNA sequence: TGTGCCAGCGCCTCCGGTGGGGCGCTTCGCTACGAGCAGTACTTC. It encodes CASASGGALRYEQYF.

The chain carries TRBV6-6 and TRBJ1-1; D might be TRBD1 (6 bases). The CDR3 sequence is 16 residues long. V was shortened by 1 base and J by 3 bases, with 15 bases between the two germline ends. The germline gives CDR1 MNHNY, CDR2 SVGAGI (reference sequence). CDR3 in DNA: TGTGCCAGCAGTTACTATACAGGGATTTTGGACACTGAAGCTTTCTTT. Translating gives CASSYYTGILDTEAFF.

The rearrangement links TRBV12-3 or TRBV12-4 to TRBJ1-1; TRBD1 aligns across 7 bases. The length of the CDR3 is 13 residues. V dropped 4 bases and J dropped 8; count of bases not matched to a gene: 7. As DNA, the CDR3 is TGTGCCAGCAGTTCAGGCCAGGGGGGCGAAGCTTTCTTT. Protein product: CASSSGQGGEAFF.

V gene TRBV27 combines with J gene TRBJ2-7; no clear D gene. V was cut by 3 bases and J by 0 bases, with 6 bases left in between. CDR1 is MNHEY and CDR2 is SMNVEV in the germline V gene (reference sequence). The CDR3 extends over 13 amino acids. The chain's CDR3 is CASSFLSSYEQYF. The CDR3 DNA is TGTGCCAGCAGTTTCCTGAGCTCCTACGAGCAGTACTTC.

V gene TRBV5-1 combines with J gene TRBJ2-2, with 8 bases that match TRBD1. The ends lost 4 bases at V and 6 bases at J; junction bases unmatched: 8. The CDR3 contains 15 residues. Germline V lookup: CDR1 SGHRS, CDR2 YFSETQ. CDR3 in DNA: TGCGCCAGCAGCCCCTGGACAGGGATTGCCGGGGAGCTGTTTTTT. Protein: CASSPWTGIAGELFF.

The chain uses TRBV5-5 and TRBJ2-2, with D hard to call. The length of the CDR3 is 13 residues. Trimming removed 4 bases from V and 5 bases from J, with 9 bases in between. Germline V gene sequence: CDR1 SGHKS, CDR2 YYEKEE (reference sequence). This CDR3 is CASSPLETGELFF. CDR3 DNA sequence: TGTGCCAGCAGCCCATTAGAGACCGGGGAGCTGTTTTTT. The entire variable domain, with the rest obtained from reference TRBV5-5 and TRBJ2-2, is as follows: DAGVTQSPTHLIKTRGQQVTLRCSPISGHKSVSWYQQVLGQGPQFIFQYYEKEERGRGNFPDRFSARQFPNYSSELNVNALLLGDSALYLCASSPLETGELFFGEGSRLTVL.

The chain carries TRBV5-6 and TRBJ1-4; the D gene is possibly TRBD1 (5 bases). The CDR3 is 15 amino acids. Trimming removed 5 bases from V and 4 bases from J, with 15 bases in between. The germline V gene encodes CDR1 SGHDT and CDR2 YYEEEE. Here the CDR3 reads CASSAWGGSNEKLFF. CDR3 nucleotide sequence: TGTGCCAGCAGTGCTTGGGGCGGGAGTAATGAAAAACTGTTTTTT. The complete variable domain, with remaining parts taken from reference TRBV5-6 and TRBJ1-4, reads DAGVTQSPTHLIKTRGQQVTLRCSPKSGHDTVSWYQQALGQGPQFIFQYYEEEERQRGNFPDRFSGHQFPNYSSELNVNALLLGDSALYLCASSAWGGSNEKLFFGSGTQLSVL.

The V and J genes are TRBV30 and TRBJ1-3; possibly TRBD1 for D (5 bases). The V end lost 1 base, the J end lost 1 base, and 14 bases lay between the germline ends. Germline V gene lookup returns CDR1 GTSNPN and CDR2 SVGIG (reference sequence). CDR3 length equals 16 residues. The CDR3 loop reads CAWSGVGPSSGNTIYF. The CDR3 region has the DNA TGTGCCTGGAGTGGGGTGGGGCCCTCGTCTGGAAACACCATATATTTT. The full variable domain, rest sourced from reference TRBV30 and TRBJ1-3, is SQTIHQWPATLVQPVGSPLSLECTVEGTSNPNLYWYRQAAGRGLQLLFYSVGIGQISSEVPQNLSASRPQDRQFILSSKKLLLSDSGFYLCAWSGVGPSSGNTIYFGEGSWLTVV.

CDR3 in amino acids: CASSLRGNTEAFF. In DNA form, the CDR3 reads TGTGCCAGCAGTTTAAGGGGGAACACTGAAGCTTTCTTT. V gene TRBV27 combines with J gene TRBJ1-1; D possibly corresponds to TRBD1 (5 bases). Germline CDR1 and CDR2: MNHEY and SMNVEV (reference sequence). The CDR3 runs 13 residues. The V and J ends lost 2 bases and 1 base respectively, with 5 bases between them.

The chain links TRBV5-3 to TRBJ2-2; the D is unclear. TRBV5-3 is given ORF status, its function remaining uncertain. Deletions cut 4 bases from V and 5 bases from J, with 15 bases between. CDR3 length: 15 residues. CDR3 loop: CARSLPLSPTGELFF. CDR3 in DNA: TGTGCCAGAAGCCTCCCCCTCTCTCCGACCGGGGAGCTGTTTTTT.

J is TRBJ1-1 and V is TRBV12-3 or TRBV12-4, with 7 bases fitting TRBD1. The CDR3 runs to 13 residues. The V and J ends lost 6 bases and 1 base, in that order; junction bases with no gene match: 2. The CDR3 protein is CASSDRENTEAFF. The CDR3, as DNA: TGTGCCAGCAGCGACAGGGAGAACACTGAAGCTTTCTTT.

V gene TRBV6-5 combines with J gene TRBJ1-1, with TRBD1 matching over 9 bases. Germline V gene sequence: CDR1 MNHEY, CDR2 SVGAGI. The CDR3 spans 15 residues. V shed 7 bases, J shed 6 bases, and the junction held 12 bases outside the gene matches. The CDR3 region has the DNA TGTGCCAGCAATGCCGGGACAGGGAACAACGCTGAAGCTTTCTTT. Its protein product is CASNAGTGNNAEAFF.

Only one count was recorded for this clone. DNA for the CDR3: TGTGCCAGCAGCTTCGGGGTTCCTAACTATGGCTACACCTTC. Amino acids: CASSFGVPNYGYTF. The V gene is TRBV7-9, the J gene TRBJ1-2, with D hard to call. CDR1 is SEHNR, CDR2 FQNEAQ, per germline (reference sequence). V was trimmed by 3 bases and J by 0 bases, leaving 8 bases between them. CDR3 length: 14 residues.

This clone has just a few counts. This chain uses TRBV7-2 with TRBJ1-2; 8 positions match TRBD1. Germline V lookup: CDR1 SGHTA, CDR2 FQGNSA. The CDR3 extends over 14 amino acids. The V segment lost 1 base and the J segment 5 bases; nucleotides outside the gene matches: 3. The CDR3 protein is CASSLGQGRYGYTF. The CDR3 DNA reads TGTGCCAGCAGCTTAGGACAGGGGAGGTATGGCTACACCTTC.

The J gene is TRBJ2-3, the V gene TRBV9; 15 bases are a match to TRBD2. V dropped 4 bases and J dropped 2; count of bases not matched to a gene: 11. This CDR3 spans 19 amino acids. Per germline, CDR1 SGDLS and CDR2 YYNGEE. CDR3 nucleotides: TGTGCCAGCAGCCCTCGGACTAGCGGGGGGGCCGGATCCACAGATACGCAGTATTTT. This encodes CASSPRTSGGAGSTDTQYF.

The chain couples TRBV7-9 to TRBJ1-2, with 7 bases lining up with TRBD1. Trimming at V came to 2 bases and at J to 3 bases, leaving 6 bases not matched to a gene. Germline CDR1 SEHNR, CDR2 FQNEAQ (reference sequence). This CDR3 has 15 amino acids. The CDR3: CASSLPPGTDYGYTF. CDR3 in DNA: TGTGCCAGCAGCTTACCACCCGGGACAGACTATGGCTACACCTTC.